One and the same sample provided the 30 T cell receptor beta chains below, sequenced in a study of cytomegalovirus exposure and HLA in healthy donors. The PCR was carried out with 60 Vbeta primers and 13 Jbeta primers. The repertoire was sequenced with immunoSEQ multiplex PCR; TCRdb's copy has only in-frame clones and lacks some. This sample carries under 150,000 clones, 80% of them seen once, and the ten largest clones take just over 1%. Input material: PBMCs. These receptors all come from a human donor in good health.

The CDR3 DNA is TGTGCCAGCAGCTTAGGGCGGGGGGGTGACACAGATACGCAGTATTTT. Translation gives CASSLGRGGDTDTQYF. The rearrangement joins TRBV7-3 to TRBJ2-3; 9 bases fit TRBD2. Germline trimming cut 2 bases from V and 2 bases from J; bases unmatched to any gene: 5. The CDR3 length is 16 residues. Germline values: CDR1 SGHTA, CDR2 FQGTGA.

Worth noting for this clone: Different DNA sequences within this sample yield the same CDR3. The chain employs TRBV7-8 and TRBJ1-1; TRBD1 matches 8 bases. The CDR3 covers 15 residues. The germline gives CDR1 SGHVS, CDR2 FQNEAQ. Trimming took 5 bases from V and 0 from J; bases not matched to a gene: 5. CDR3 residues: CASSPGQGMNTEAFF. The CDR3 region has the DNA TGTGCCAGCAGCCCAGGACAGGGAATGAACACTGAAGCTTTCTTT.

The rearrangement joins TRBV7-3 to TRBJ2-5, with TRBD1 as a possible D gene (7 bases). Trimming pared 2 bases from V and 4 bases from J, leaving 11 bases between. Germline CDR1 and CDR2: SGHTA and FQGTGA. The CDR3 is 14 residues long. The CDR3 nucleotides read TGTGCCAGCAGCTTAGGAGGGGACAGAGAGACCCAGTACTTC. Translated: CASSLGGDRETQYF.

The CDR3 reads CASSSQQGKAEAFF. The CDR3 DNA sequence: TGTGCCAGCAGCTCCCAACAGGGGAAGGCTGAAGCTTTCTTT. V is TRBV9 and J is TRBJ1-1; 7 positions match TRBD1. The CDR3 is made up of 14 amino acids. Germline CDR1 is SGDLS and CDR2 is YYNGEE. With 4 bases clipped from V and 6 bases from J, the junction kept 9 bases outside the gene matches.

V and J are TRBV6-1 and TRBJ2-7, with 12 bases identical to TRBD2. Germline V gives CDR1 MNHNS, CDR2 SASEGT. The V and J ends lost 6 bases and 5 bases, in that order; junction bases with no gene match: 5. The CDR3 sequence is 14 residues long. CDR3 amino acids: CASRRLAGGDEQYF. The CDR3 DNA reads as TGTGCCAGCAGGCGGCTAGCGGGGGGGGACGAGCAGTACTTC.

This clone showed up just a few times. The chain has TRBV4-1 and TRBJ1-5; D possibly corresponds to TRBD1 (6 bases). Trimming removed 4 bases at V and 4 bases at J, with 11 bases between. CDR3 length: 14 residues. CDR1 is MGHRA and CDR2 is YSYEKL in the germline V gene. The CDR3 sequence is CASSPGQLNQPQHF. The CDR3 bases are TGCGCCAGCAGCCCAGGACAGCTAAATCAGCCCCAGCATTTT.

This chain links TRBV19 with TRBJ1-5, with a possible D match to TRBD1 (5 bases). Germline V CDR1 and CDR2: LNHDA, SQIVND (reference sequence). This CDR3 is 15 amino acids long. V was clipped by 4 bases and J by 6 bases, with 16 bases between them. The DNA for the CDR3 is TGTGCCAGTAGTACTTTCGGGACCGGGAGTCAGCCCCAGCATTTT. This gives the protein CASSTFGTGSQPQHF.

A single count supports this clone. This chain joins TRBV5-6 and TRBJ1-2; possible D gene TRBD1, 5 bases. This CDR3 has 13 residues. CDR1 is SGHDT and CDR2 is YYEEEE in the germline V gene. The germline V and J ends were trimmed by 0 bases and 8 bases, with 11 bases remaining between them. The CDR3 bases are TGTGCCAGCAGCTTGGGGGTCAGGGTAGGCTACACCTTC. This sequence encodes CASSLGVRVGYTF.

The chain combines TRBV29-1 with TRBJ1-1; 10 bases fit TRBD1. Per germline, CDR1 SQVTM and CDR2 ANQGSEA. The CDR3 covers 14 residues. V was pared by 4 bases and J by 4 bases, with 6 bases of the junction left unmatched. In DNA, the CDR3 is TGCAGCGTTGCGACAGGGGGCGCGGTCACTGAAGCTTTCTTT. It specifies CSVATGGAVTEAFF.

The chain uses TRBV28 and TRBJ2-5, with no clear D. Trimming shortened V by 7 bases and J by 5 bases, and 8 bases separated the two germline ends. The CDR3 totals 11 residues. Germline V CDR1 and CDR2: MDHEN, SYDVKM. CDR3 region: CASTNEETQYF. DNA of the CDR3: TGTGCCAGCACAAATGAGGAGACCCAGTACTTC. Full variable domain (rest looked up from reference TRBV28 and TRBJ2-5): DVKVTQSSRYLVKRTGEKVFLECVQDMDHENMFWYRQDPGLGLRLIYFSYDVKMKEKGDIPEGYSVSREKKERFSLILESASTNQTSMYLCASTNEETQYFGPGTRLLVL.

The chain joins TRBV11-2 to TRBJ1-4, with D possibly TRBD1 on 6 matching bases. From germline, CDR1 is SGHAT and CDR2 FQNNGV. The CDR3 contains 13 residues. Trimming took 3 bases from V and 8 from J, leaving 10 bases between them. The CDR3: CASSFGQTEKLFF. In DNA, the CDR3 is TGTGCCAGCAGCTTCGGACAGACGGAAAAACTGTTTTTT.

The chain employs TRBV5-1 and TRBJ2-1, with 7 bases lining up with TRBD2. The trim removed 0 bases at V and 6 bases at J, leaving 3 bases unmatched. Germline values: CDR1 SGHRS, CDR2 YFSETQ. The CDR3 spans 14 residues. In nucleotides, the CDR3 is TGCGCCAGCAGCTTGGGGGAGGGAACCAATGAGCAGTTCTTC. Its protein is CASSLGEGTNEQFF.

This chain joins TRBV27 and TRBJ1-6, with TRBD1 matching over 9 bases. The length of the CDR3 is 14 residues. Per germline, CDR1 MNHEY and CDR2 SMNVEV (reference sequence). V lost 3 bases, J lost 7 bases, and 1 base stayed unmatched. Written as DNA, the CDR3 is TGTGCCAGCAGTTTTGGGACAGGGAATTCACCCCTCCACTTT. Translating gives CASSFGTGNSPLHF.

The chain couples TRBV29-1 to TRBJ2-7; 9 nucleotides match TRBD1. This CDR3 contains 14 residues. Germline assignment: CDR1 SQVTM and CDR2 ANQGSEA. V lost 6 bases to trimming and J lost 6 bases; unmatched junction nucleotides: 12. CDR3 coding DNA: TGCAGCGTGGGACAGGGAGGTGGCTTGGGCGAGCAGTACTTC. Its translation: CSVGQGGGLGEQYF.

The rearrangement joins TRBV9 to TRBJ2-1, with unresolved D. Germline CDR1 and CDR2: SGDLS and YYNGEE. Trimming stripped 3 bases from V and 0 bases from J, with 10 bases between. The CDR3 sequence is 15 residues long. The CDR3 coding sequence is TGTGCCAGCAGCGCCTACACTAACTCCTACAATGAGCAGTTCTTC. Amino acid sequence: CASSAYTNSYNEQFF.

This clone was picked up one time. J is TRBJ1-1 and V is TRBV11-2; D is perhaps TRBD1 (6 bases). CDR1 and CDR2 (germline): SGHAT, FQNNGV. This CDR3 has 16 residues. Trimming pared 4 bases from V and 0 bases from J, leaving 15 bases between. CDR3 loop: CASSSLQGPMNTEAFF. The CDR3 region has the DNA TGTGCCAGCAGCTCACTTCAGGGGCCGATGAACACTGAAGCTTTCTTT.

The CDR3 is CASSSLGTKHNNNEKLFF. In DNA, the CDR3 is TGTGCCAGCAGTTCCCTCGGGACAAAACATAACAACAATGAAAAACTGTTTTTT. This chain uses TRBV27 with TRBJ1-4; the D gene is possibly TRBD1 (6 bases). V was pared by 4 bases and J by 5 bases, with 23 bases between. The length of the CDR3 is 18 residues. Germline-derived CDR1 and CDR2 are MNHEY and SMNVEV (reference sequence). Full variable domain (remainder filled in from reference TRBV27 and TRBJ1-4): EAQVTQNPRYLITVTGKKLTVTCSQNMNHEYMSWYRQDPGLGLRQIYYSMNVEVTDKGDVPEGYKVSRKEKRNFPLILESPSPNQTSLYFCASSSLGTKHNNNEKLFFGSGTQLSVL.

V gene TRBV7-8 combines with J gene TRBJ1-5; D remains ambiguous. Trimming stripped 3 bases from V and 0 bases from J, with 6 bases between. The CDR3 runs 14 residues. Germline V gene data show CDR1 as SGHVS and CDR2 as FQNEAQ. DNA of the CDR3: TGTGCCAGCAGCTTGGCGGATAGCAATCAGCCCCAGCATTTT. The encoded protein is CASSLADSNQPQHF.

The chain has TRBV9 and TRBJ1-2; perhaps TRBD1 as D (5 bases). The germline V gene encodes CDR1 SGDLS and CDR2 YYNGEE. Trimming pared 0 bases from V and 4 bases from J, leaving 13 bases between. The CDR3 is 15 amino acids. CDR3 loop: CASSVAGGATYGYTF. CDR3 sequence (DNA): TGTGCCAGCAGCGTAGCTGGAGGGGCCACCTATGGCTACACCTTC.

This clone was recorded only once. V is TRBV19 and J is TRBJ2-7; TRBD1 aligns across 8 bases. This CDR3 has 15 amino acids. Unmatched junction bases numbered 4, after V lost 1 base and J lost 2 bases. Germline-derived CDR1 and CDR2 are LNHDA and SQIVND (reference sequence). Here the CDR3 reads CASSIGQGAPYEQYF. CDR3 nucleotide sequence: TGTGCCAGTAGTATAGGGCAGGGGGCGCCCTACGAGCAGTACTTC.

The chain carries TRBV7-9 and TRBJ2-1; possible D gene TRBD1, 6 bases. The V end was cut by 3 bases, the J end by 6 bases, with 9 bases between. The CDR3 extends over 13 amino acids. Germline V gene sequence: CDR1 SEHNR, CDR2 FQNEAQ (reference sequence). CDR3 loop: CASSFGQINEQFF. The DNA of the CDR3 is TGTGCCAGCAGCTTTGGACAGATCAATGAGCAGTTCTTC.

CDR3 loop: CASSPDTSSGNTIYF. The CDR3 DNA is TGTGCCAGCAGCCCCGACACCAGCTCTGGAAACACCATATATTTT. The rearrangement uses TRBV9 and TRBJ1-3; D is undetermined. V lost 4 bases and J lost 0, with 11 bases in between. There are 15 residues in the CDR3. The germline V gene encodes CDR1 SGDLS and CDR2 YYNGEE. The entire variable domain, with the rest obtained from reference TRBV9 and TRBJ1-3, is as follows: DSGVTQTPKHLITATGQRVTLRCSPRSGDLSVYWYQQSLDQGLQFLIQYYNGEERAKGNILERFSAQQFPDLHSELNLSSLELGDSALYFCASSPDTSSGNTIYFGEGSWLTVV.

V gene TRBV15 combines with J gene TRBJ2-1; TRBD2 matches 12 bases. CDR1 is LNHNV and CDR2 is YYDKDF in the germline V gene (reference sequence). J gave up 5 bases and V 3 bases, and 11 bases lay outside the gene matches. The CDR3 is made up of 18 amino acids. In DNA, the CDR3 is TGTGCCACCAGCAGGCCTCGGTCCCGGACTAGCGGGGACAATGAGCAGTTCTTC. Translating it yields CATSRPRSRTSGDNEQFF.

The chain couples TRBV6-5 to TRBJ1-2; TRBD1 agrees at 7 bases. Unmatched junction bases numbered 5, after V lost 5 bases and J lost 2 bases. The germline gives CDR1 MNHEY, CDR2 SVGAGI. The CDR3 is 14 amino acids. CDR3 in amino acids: CASSDRVGNYGYTF. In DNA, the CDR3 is TGTGCCAGCAGTGACAGGGTGGGAAACTATGGCTACACCTTC.

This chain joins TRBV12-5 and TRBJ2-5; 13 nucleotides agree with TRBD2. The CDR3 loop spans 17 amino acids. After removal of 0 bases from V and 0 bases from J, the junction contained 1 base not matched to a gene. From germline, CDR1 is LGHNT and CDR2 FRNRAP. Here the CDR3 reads CASGLVGTSGDQETQYF. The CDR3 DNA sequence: TGTGCTAGTGGTTTGGTCGGGACTAGCGGGGACCAAGAGACCCAGTACTTC.

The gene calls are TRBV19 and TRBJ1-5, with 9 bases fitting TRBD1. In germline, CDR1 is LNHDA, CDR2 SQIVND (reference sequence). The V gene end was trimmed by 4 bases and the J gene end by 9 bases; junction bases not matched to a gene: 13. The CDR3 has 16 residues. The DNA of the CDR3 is TGTGCCAGTAGTAAACCAACCGACAGGGGGTATGGGCCCCAGCATTTT. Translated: CASSKPTDRGYGPQHF. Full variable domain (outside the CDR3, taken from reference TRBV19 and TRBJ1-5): DGGITQSPKYLFRKEGQNVTLSCEQNLNHDAMYWYRQDPGQGLRLIYYSQIVNDFQKGDIAEGYSVSREKKESFPLTVTSAQKNPTAFYLCASSKPTDRGYGPQHFGDGTRLSIL.

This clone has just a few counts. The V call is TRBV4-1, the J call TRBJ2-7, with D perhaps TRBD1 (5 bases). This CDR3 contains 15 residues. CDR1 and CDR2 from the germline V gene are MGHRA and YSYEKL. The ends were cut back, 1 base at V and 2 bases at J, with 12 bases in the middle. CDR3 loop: CASSQVPQGTYEQYF. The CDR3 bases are TGCGCCAGCAGCCAAGTCCCCCAGGGAACCTACGAGCAGTACTTC.

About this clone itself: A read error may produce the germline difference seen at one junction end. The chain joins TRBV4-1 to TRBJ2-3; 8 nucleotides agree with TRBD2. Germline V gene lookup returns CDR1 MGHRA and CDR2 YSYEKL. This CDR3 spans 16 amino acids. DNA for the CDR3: TGTGCCAGCAGCCAAGATCAGGGACTAGAGACAGATACGCAGTATTTT. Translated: CASSQDQGLETDTQYF.

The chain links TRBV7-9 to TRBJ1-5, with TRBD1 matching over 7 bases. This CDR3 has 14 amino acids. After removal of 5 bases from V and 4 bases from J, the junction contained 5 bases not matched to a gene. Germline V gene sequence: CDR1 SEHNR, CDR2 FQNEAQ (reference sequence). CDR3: CASSAGQENQPQHF. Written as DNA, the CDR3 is TGTGCCAGCAGCGCCGGACAGGAGAATCAGCCCCAGCATTTT.

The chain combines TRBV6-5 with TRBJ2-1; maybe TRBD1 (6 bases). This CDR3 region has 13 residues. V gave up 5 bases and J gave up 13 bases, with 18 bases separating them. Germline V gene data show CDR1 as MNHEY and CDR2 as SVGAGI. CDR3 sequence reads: CASSRRPPGDQFF. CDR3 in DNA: TGTGCCAGCAGTCGACGACCCCCAGGGGACCAGTTCTTC.